The 17 T cell receptor beta chains listed next were all sequenced from one sample in a study of blood T cell repertoires in COVID-19. Profiled with immunoSEQ multiplex PCR; TCRdb holds only in-frame clones, not every one. The sample records tens of thousands of clones, 82% being singletons. Sequenced sample: peripheral blood. Receptors originate from a woman in her sixties with acute or convalescent COVID-19.

V usage is TRBV7-2 and J usage is TRBJ2-7; TRBD1 might be the D (6 bases). V shed 5 bases and J shed 0 bases, with 11 bases lying between them. The length of the CDR3 is 14 residues. In germline, CDR1 is SGHTA, CDR2 FQGNSA. As DNA, the CDR3 is TGTGCCAGCAGCCCGGGACACAGCTCCTACGAGCAGTACTTC. It yields the protein CASSPGHSSYEQYF.

For this clone: No DNA is shown, since the ends of the CDR3 on it are uncertain; the CDR3 is the one TCRdb lists. The chain combines TRBV30 with TRBJ2-7; the D call of TRBD2 is as the table states it, not checked on the DNA. The CDR3 contains 17 residues when both ends are counted. Germline values: CDR1 GTSNPN, CDR2 SVGIG (reference sequence). CDR3 in amino acids: CAWSLPFGNGRAKEQYF.

This clone was counted a single time. CDR3 sequence reads: CASSSRRTSGTGELFF. The CDR3 DNA reads TGTGCCAGCAGCTCTCGGAGGACTAGCGGCACCGGGGAGCTGTTTTTT. The gene calls are TRBV7-9 and TRBJ2-2; 10 nucleotides line up with TRBD2. Germline CDR1 reads SEHNR; CDR2 reads FQNEAQ (reference sequence). V trimming: 4 bases; J trimming: 4 bases; junction bases outside the gene matches: 6. The CDR3 extends over 16 amino acids.

This rearrangement joins TRBV20-1 to TRBJ1-2, with 7 bases fitting TRBD1. CDR3 length: 15 amino acids. Germline V gene sequence: CDR1 DFQATT, CDR2 SNEGSKA (reference sequence). J was trimmed by 7 bases and V by 3 bases; bases with no gene match: 14. This chain's CDR3 is CSASGTADGGGGYTF. DNA of the CDR3: TGCAGTGCTAGTGGGACAGCGGACGGAGGAGGTGGCTACACCTTC.

The V and J genes are TRBV21-1 and TRBJ1-1; TRBD1 is taken as the D call from the table, unchecked against the DNA. TRBV21-1 is classified as a pseudogene. The CDR3 loop spans 14 amino acids. For the CDR3, the DNA is TGTGCCAGCAGCAAAGTACATCTCAACACTGAAGCTTTCTTT. Protein: CASSKVHLNTEAFF.

The chain combines TRBV3-1 (or the pseudogene TRBV3-2) with TRBJ1-1, with 7 bases that match TRBD1. The CDR3 is 14 residues long. Germline V gives CDR1 LGHDT, CDR2 YNNKEL (reference sequence). V lost 2 bases, J lost 4 bases, and 4 bases stayed unmatched. The CDR3 reads CASSQIRGPTEAFF. CDR3 DNA: TGTGCCAGCAGCCAAATTAGGGGGCCCACTGAAGCTTTCTTT.

The CDR3 sequence is CATSREWTGSTEAFF. Written as DNA, the CDR3 is TGTGCCACCAGCAGAGAGTGGACAGGGAGCACTGAAGCTTTCTTT. The chain is built from TRBV15 and TRBJ1-1; 8 nucleotides align to TRBD1. Germline CDR1 and CDR2: LNHNV and YYDKDF (reference sequence). The CDR3 is 15 residues long. The ends lost 0 bases at V and 4 bases at J; junction bases unmatched: 4.

This clone was found a few times. V is TRBV28 and J is TRBJ1-2, with D hard to call. From germline, CDR1 is MDHEN and CDR2 SYDVKM. The CDR3 has 14 amino acids. V dropped 2 bases and J dropped 8 bases, with 15 bases sitting between them. The CDR3 region has the DNA TGTGCCAGCAGTTTACCCCCTGCGCTAACCGGCTACACCTTC. Protein sequence: CASSLPPALTGYTF.

The V gene is TRBV29-1, the J gene TRBJ1-5, with a possible D match to TRBD1 (6 bases). Looked up from germline, CDR1 is SQVTM and CDR2 is ANQGSEA. Trimming left V 6 bases short and J 0 bases short, with 6 bases between. The CDR3 length is 12 residues. For the CDR3, the DNA is TGCAGCGTCAGGGGTAGCAATCAGCCCCAGCATTTT. Its protein is CSVRGSNQPQHF.

The chain is built from TRBV6-5 and TRBJ2-2; 7 positions match TRBD2. Germline loops: CDR1 MNHEY, CDR2 SVGAGI. Unmatched junction bases numbered 4, after V lost 4 bases and J lost 5 bases. CDR3 size: 14 residues. CDR3 bases: TGTGCCAGCAGTTGGGACTACCAAACCGGGGAGCTGTTTTTT. It specifies CASSWDYQTGELFF.

This chain links TRBV28 with TRBJ2-5; 13 nucleotides align to TRBD2. The length of the CDR3 is 16 residues. With V trimmed by 6 bases and J by 1 base, 5 bases remained unmatched. The V gene's germline CDR1 is MDHEN and CDR2 SYDVKM. Here the CDR3 reads CASSLRLAGGQETQYF. The CDR3 bases are TGTGCCAGCAGCCTGAGACTAGCGGGAGGCCAAGAGACCCAGTACTTC. Drawing the rest from reference TRBV28 and TRBJ2-5, the complete variable domain is DVKVTQSSRYLVKRTGEKVFLECVQDMDHENMFWYRQDPGLGLRLIYFSYDVKMKEKGDIPEGYSVSREKKERFSLILESASTNQTSMYLCASSLRLAGGQETQYFGPGTRLLVL.

The chain has TRBV7-2 and TRBJ2-7, with TRBD2 matching 7 bases. With V trimmed by 1 base and J by 1 base, 7 bases remained unmatched. Germline V gene sequence: CDR1 SGHTA, CDR2 FQGNSA. The length of the CDR3 is 16 residues. This CDR3 is CASSLVPAGLSYEQYF. CDR3 coding DNA: TGTGCCAGCAGCTTAGTACCAGCGGGACTATCCTACGAGCAGTACTTC.

This rearrangement joins TRBV5-1 to TRBJ1-1; 10 nucleotides align to TRBD1. The CDR3 has 18 residues. V was clipped by 3 bases and J by 5 bases; unmatched bases: 16. Germline-derived CDR1 and CDR2 are SGHRS and YFSETQ. The CDR3 is CASSWDRGSAPSRTEAFF. CDR3 DNA: TGCGCCAGCAGCTGGGACAGGGGATCGGCCCCCAGTCGGACTGAAGCTTTCTTT.

This sequence joins TRBV3-1 (or the pseudogene TRBV3-2) and TRBJ1-1; 7 nucleotides align to TRBD1. In germline, CDR1 is LGHDT, CDR2 YNNKEL (reference sequence). The CDR3 is 15 residues long. Trimming took 3 bases from V and 4 from J; bases not matched to a gene: 8. The CDR3 region is CASSQGPTGATEAFF. The CDR3 bases are TGTGCCAGCAGCCAGGGACCCACAGGGGCCACTGAAGCTTTCTTT.

This clone was seen only a few times. The chain carries TRBV4-2 and TRBJ2-7, with TRBD2 matching 11 bases. Trimming took 0 bases from V and 3 from J; bases not matched to a gene: 4. This CDR3 is built from 16 residues. CDR1 LGHNA and CDR2 YNFKEQ come from the germline V gene. For the CDR3, the DNA is TGTGCCAGCAGCCAAGATCTAGCGGGAGGACTCTACGAGCAGTACTTC. It codes for CASSQDLAGGLYEQYF.

The J gene is TRBJ2-2, the V gene TRBV10-3, with TRBD2 matching over 7 bases. V lost 4 bases, J lost 3 bases, and 8 bases stayed unmatched. Germline V gene data show CDR1 as ENHRY and CDR2 as SYGVKD. There are 16 residues in the CDR3. CDR3 sequence: CAISAAGVDYTGELFF. For the CDR3, the DNA is TGTGCCATCAGTGCGGCGGGAGTCGATTACACCGGGGAGCTGTTTTTT.

The chain is built from TRBV20-1 and TRBJ1-2; D is possibly TRBD1 (6 bases). Germline V gene lookup returns CDR1 DFQATT and CDR2 SNEGSKA (reference sequence). V lost 3 bases and J 2 bases, leaving 16 bases between the germline ends. This CDR3 contains 15 residues. The CDR3, as DNA: TGCAGTGCTAGTGATTCGGACAGCTCAAACTATGGCTACACCTTC. Its translation is CSASDSDSSNYGYTF.